Following are 3 T cell receptor beta chains from one sample sequenced in a study of T cell responses to AZD1222 COVID-19 vaccine. Here immunoSEQ multiplex PCR was the method, and the copy in TCRdb shows in-frame clones only, minus some. The sample lists tens of thousands of clones, around 82% seen once, with about 3.6% in the top ten. The sample in question was peripheral blood, obtained on day 0 of AZD1222 vaccination. The receptors were sampled from an adult in good health.

This sequence joins TRBV15 and TRBJ1-5, with D perhaps matching TRBD1 (5 bases). V was shortened by 0 bases and J by 0 bases, with 12 bases between the two germline ends. Per the germline V gene, CDR1 is LNHNV and CDR2 is YYDKDF (reference sequence). CDR3 length equals 17 residues. In DNA form, the CDR3 reads TGTGCCACCAGCAGAGATGGGGCAGGCTATAGCAATCAGCCCCAGCATTTT. Its protein product is CATSRDGAGYSNQPQHF.

The chain employs TRBV6-5 and TRBJ2-1; 9 bases agree with TRBD1. V shed 6 bases, J shed 2 bases, and the junction held 5 bases outside the gene matches. Germline CDR1 MNHEY, CDR2 SVGAGI. This CDR3 is 15 amino acids long. In DNA, the CDR3 is TGTGCCAGCAGCCTACAGGGGGCAACCTACAATGAGCAGTTCTTC. It is translated as CASSLQGATYNEQFF.

V gene TRBV21-1 combines with J gene TRBJ1-2; the table calls TRBD1, which could not be checked here. TRBV21-1 is a recognized pseudogene. CDR3 length: 15 amino acids. This chain's CDR3 is CASTESRDRGYGYTF. The DNA of the CDR3 is TGTGCCAGCACCGAAAGCCGGGACAGGGGTTATGGCTACACCTTC.